This T cell receptor (beta chain) was sequenced during a study of long-term antiretroviral therapy in people with HIV. As to this clone: Its antigen is undetermined.

Assay version v3.0 of immunoSEQ was used, and it was run at survey level. Assay: immunoSEQ multiplex PCR; the TCRdb copy retains only in-frame clones and omits some. Of some 27,000 clones in the sample, about 85% were seen once. V shed 5 bases and J 6 bases; nucleotides not matched to a gene: 4. The CDR3 loop spans 13 amino acids. Notes on the study in general: Clones that expanded before ART (that is, prior to treatment) dominated the repertoire at all time points.

The specimen was unsorted PBMCs, collected 3 years after starting antiretroviral therapy. The clonotype was recovered from a man aged 40-55 years with HIV. The chain joins TRBV6-7 to TRBJ2-3, with 8 bases lining up with TRBD2. TRBV6-7 is labeled an ORF, and its function is uncertain. CDR3 amino acids: CASSPRGADTQYF. DNA for the CDR3: TGTGCCAGCAGTCCGCGGGGGGCCGATACGCAGTATTTT.